The source of this T cell receptor (beta chain) is a study of radiotherapy plus CTLA-4 blockade in lung cancer (dated by TCRdb to the late 2010s). At the level of the whole study: Objective responses were observed in 15% to 20% of enrolled patients, and disease control was achieved in approximately 30%. Points the paper makes about the study in general: Increased serum interferon-beta after radiation, together with early dynamic changes in blood T cell clones, were reported to be the strongest predictors of response. TCR clones derived from tumors expanded in peripheral blood after treatment with radiotherapy and ipilimumab.

Regarding this clone: Its specific antigen is unknown. Nothing much larger sits one base from this clone, and base qualities are not available.

The study evaluated CTLA-4 blockade (ipilimumab) given together with focal radiation therapy in patients who had chemo-refractory metastatic non-small-cell lung cancer. The library relied on the immunoSEQ multiplex PCR assay. Here the immuneACCESS table is served through TCRdb, limited to in-frame sequences with V and J called. Missing clones are a known gap in these copies; in checked studies unresolved V genes cover under half, and the rest lacks a known reason. This sample lists about 87,000 clones; around 86% were detected once. The ten largest clones add up to roughly 17% of the sample. This TCR was sampled from a human donor with non-small cell lung cancer that progressed on radiotherapy plus ipilimumab. The starting material was peripheral blood, obtained from a patient treated with radiotherapy plus ipilimumab.

Here the CDR3 is given as CASSSGTGQGNIYEQYF. The DNA sequence is as follows: TGTGCCAGCAGCTCCGGCACGGGACAGGGGAATATCTACGAGCAGTACTTC. The chain was built from TRBV7-2 and TRBJ2-7; a stretch of 10 junction bases matches TRBD1. CDR1 and CDR2, per the germline V gene, are SGHTA and FQGNSA. The CDR3 measures 17 amino acids from cysteine to phenylalanine. Kept here is only the CDR3 DNA, which spans 51 bases and is read in frame from base 1. V loses 4 bases at its end and J loses 3 bases; junction bases beyond the gene matches: 12.